The T cell receptor (beta chain) described here comes from a study of blood T cells in healthy people across ages. Study conclusions and caveats: Roughly linear age-related decline in beta diversity appeared, significant by age around 40. The unsorted PBMCs prevented any conclusive comparison of naive versus antigen-experienced cells. Not knowing donor CMV status may have confounded expanded clonotype changes.

The authors ran a second PCR of about 6 to 11 cycles using a sample-barcoded 5' primer and a J-beta primer mix. Via MiXCR, TCRdb re-called the 5' RACE reads, giving one row per CDR3 protein. The sample contains 800,000 or so distinct CDR3 sequences, around 45% of which appear only once. As concerns this clonotype: Its cognate antigen is unknown. A read error may be the cause here, since a much bigger clone is one base away.

Trimming cost V 0 bases and J 13 bases, with 23 bases left between them. CDR1 and CDR2 (germline): SGHRS, YFSETQ. The CDR3 consists of 16 residues. PBMCs, at least 7 million per sample, were isolated. This clonotype was obtained from an elderly man in good health. The chain recombines TRBV5-1 with TRBJ2-1; D may be TRBD1 (6 bases). The sequenced sample consisted of blood. This CDR3 is CASSLGGREGQETQFF. The CDR3 nucleotides read TGCGCCAGCAGCTTGGGGGGGCGCGAGGGCCAAGAGACCCAGTTCTTC.